This entry lists 30 T cell receptor beta chains sequenced from one sample in a study of cytomegalovirus exposure and HLA in healthy donors. 13 Jbeta primers and 60 Vbeta primers were used for the PCR. Generated by immunoSEQ multiplex PCR, the TCRdb table keeps only in-frame clones and is missing some. The data hold hundreds of thousands of clones, with about 90% observed a single time. Sequenced: PBMCs. These receptors all stem from a woman aged 18-29 years in good health and CMV-seronegative.

Turning to this clone: This sample includes further DNA sequences coding for the same CDR3. The chain employs TRBV7-3 and TRBJ1-2, with D perhaps TRBD1 (5 bases). Germline CDR1 and CDR2: SGHTA and FQGTGA. V was pared by 2 bases and J by 2 bases, with 6 bases between. The CDR3 covers 13 residues. The CDR3 DNA follows: TGTGCCAGCAGCTTAGGGGGGAACTATGGCTACACCTTC. Protein sequence: CASSLGGNYGYTF.

This clone was observed once. The junction and the germline gene differ at one end; a read error may be behind it. The rearrangement uses TRBV25-1 and TRBJ2-1; 11 nucleotides line up with TRBD2. The CDR3 length is 16 residues. Per the germline V gene, CDR1 is MGHDK and CDR2 is SYGVNS. CDR3 bases: TGTGCCAACAGTGGCAATAGCGGGGGGGCCTACAATGAGCAGTTCTTC. Translating gives CANSGNSGGAYNEQFF.

The chain links TRBV7-8 to TRBJ1-2; 8 bases are a match to TRBD1. Germline CDR1 reads SGHVS; CDR2 reads FQNEAQ. Unmatched junction bases numbered 9, after V lost 5 bases and J lost 7 bases. The CDR3 spans 14 residues. CDR3 region: CASSPGTGRLGYTF. CDR3 nucleotide sequence: TGTGCCAGCAGCCCCGGGACAGGTCGGCTTGGCTACACCTTC. The whole variable domain, remainder taken from reference TRBV7-8 and TRBJ1-2, is GAGVSQSPRYKVAKRGQDVALRCDPISGHVSLFWYQQALGQGPEFLTYFQNEAQLDKSGLPSDRFFAERPEGSVSTLKIQRTQQEDSAVYLCASSPGTGRLGYTFGSGTRLTVV.

The V and J genes are TRBV4-2 and TRBJ2-1; TRBD2 matches at 14 bases. V lost 3 bases, J lost 5 bases, and 0 bases stayed unmatched. The CDR3 covers 15 residues. Per the germline V gene, CDR1 is LGHNA and CDR2 is YNFKEQ. The CDR3 sequence is CASSQTSGGDNEQFF. CDR3 nucleotides: TGTGCCAGCAGCCAGACTAGCGGGGGGGACAATGAGCAGTTCTTC.

The chain uses TRBV10-3 and TRBJ1-1, with D hard to call. Germline values: CDR1 ENHRY, CDR2 SYGVKD. This CDR3 comprises 14 residues. Trimming took 0 bases from V and 4 from J, leaving 9 bases between them. CDR3 sequence reads: CAISESQASTEAFF. In DNA, the CDR3 is TGTGCCATCAGTGAGTCGCAGGCGAGCACTGAAGCTTTCTTT.

This chain uses TRBV25-1 with TRBJ2-2; 13 bases align to TRBD2. The junction had 10 bases not matched to a gene; V was cut back by 5 bases and J by 7 bases. CDR1 MGHDK and CDR2 SYGVNS come from the germline V gene. The CDR3 covers 17 residues. The CDR3 coding sequence is TGTGCCAGCAGTACTAACCGACTAGCGGGGGGCCGCGGGGAGCTGTTTTTT. This encodes CASSTNRLAGGRGELFF.

CDR3 bases: TGTGCCAGCAGTGAATTTTTGGGCTCACCCCTCCACTTT. Amino acid sequence: CASSEFLGSPLHF. This chain links TRBV6-1 with TRBJ1-6; D is uncertain. V lost 2 bases to trimming and J lost 10 bases, with 9 bases between them. The length of the CDR3 is 13 residues. Germline CDR1 is MNHNS and CDR2 is SASEGT.

This clone was seen once. This sequence joins TRBV15 and TRBJ2-3; D uncertain. Germline V gene data show CDR1 as LNHNV and CDR2 as YYDKDF (reference sequence). V was pared by 3 bases and J by 4 bases, with 11 bases between. The CDR3 runs to 14 residues. The CDR3 sequence is CATSRPRRADTQYF. CDR3 DNA sequence: TGTGCCACCAGCAGGCCCCGACGGGCAGATACGCAGTATTTT.

Comments on this clone: Its ends do not fully match the called genes, so a read error is possible. This chain connects TRBV7-9 to TRBJ1-2; D call uncertain. Germline CDR1 and CDR2: SEHNR and FQNEAQ (reference sequence). CDR3 size: 13 residues. The CDR3 reads CSSNGAIGYGYTF. CDR3 in DNA: TGTTCCAGCAACGGAGCGATTGGCTATGGCTACACCTTC.

This chain links TRBV27 with TRBJ1-2; TRBD1 matches at 8 bases. Germline lookup yields CDR1 MNHEY and CDR2 SMNVEV (reference sequence). The CDR3 runs to 13 residues. After removal of 7 bases from V and 6 bases from J, the junction contained 7 bases not matched to a gene. The CDR3, as DNA: TGTGCCAGCACCACAGGGGGATTAAATGGCTACACCTTC. It is translated as CASTTGGLNGYTF.

The chain uses TRBV30 and TRBJ2-7; the D gene is possibly TRBD2 (7 bases). Per the germline V gene, CDR1 is GTSNPN and CDR2 is SVGIG (reference sequence). Trimming pared 3 bases from V and 4 bases from J, leaving 16 bases between. The CDR3 has 14 residues. CDR3 in DNA: TGTGCCTGGAGCCTAGGGGGGGATAGTTACGAGCAGTACTTC. Residues: CAWSLGGDSYEQYF.

The rearrangement links TRBV4-1 to TRBJ1-3; TRBD1 matches 7 bases. Germline V lookup: CDR1 MGHRA, CDR2 YSYEKL. The V segment lost 7 bases and the J segment 0 bases; nucleotides outside the gene matches: 6. The CDR3 contains 15 residues. This CDR3 reads CASTWDRASGNTIYF. The CDR3 bases are TGCGCCAGCACCTGGGACAGAGCCTCTGGAAACACCATATATTTT.

This clone has just one count. The chain carries TRBV29-1 and TRBJ2-1; a possible D gene is TRBD2 (5 bases). This CDR3 has 12 residues. Germline V gives CDR1 SQVTM, CDR2 ANQGSEA. With 6 bases removed from V and 7 bases from J, the gap between germline ends came to 13 bases. Written as DNA, the CDR3 is TGCAGCGTCCCAATCTCGGGGAATGAGCAGTTCTTC. It encodes CSVPISGNEQFF.

The rearrangement joins TRBV9 to TRBJ1-1; no reliable D call. Trimming removed 0 bases from V and 6 bases from J, with 9 bases in between. The CDR3 runs 13 residues. CDR1 and CDR2 (germline): SGDLS, YYNGEE. This CDR3 is CASSVAGGPEAFF. The CDR3 DNA reads as TGTGCCAGCAGCGTAGCTGGAGGGCCTGAAGCTTTCTTT.

The chain uses TRBV18 and TRBJ1-1, with a tentative D call TRBD1 (5 bases). Germline V gene sequence: CDR1 KGHSH, CDR2 LQKENI. Trimming removed 0 bases at V and 0 bases at J, with 23 bases between. The CDR3 has 20 residues. CDR3 loop: CASSPPLVHQGNLMNTEAFF. CDR3 coding DNA: TGTGCCAGCTCACCACCGTTGGTACATCAGGGAAACCTTATGAACACTGAAGCTTTCTTT.

The V and J genes are TRBV7-2 and TRBJ2-3, with 7 bases fitting TRBD2. The CDR3 runs to 18 residues. Losses at the gene ends were 4 bases for V and 4 bases for J; bases not matched to a gene: 17. From germline, CDR1 is SGHTA and CDR2 FQGNSA. The DNA for the CDR3 is TGTGCCAGCAGCTCCCCTCTCGGGGTGGGGGGGGACGCAGATACGCAGTATTTT. As protein: CASSSPLGVGGDADTQYF.

V gene TRBV2 combines with J gene TRBJ2-7, with a tentative D call TRBD1 (5 bases). Per the germline V gene, CDR1 is SNHLY and CDR2 is FYNNEI. CDR3 length: 14 amino acids. V dropped 6 bases and J dropped 1 base, with 13 bases sitting between them. The CDR3 reads CASRTEVLSYEQYF. CDR3 DNA sequence: TGTGCCAGCAGGACAGAGGTTCTATCCTACGAGCAGTACTTC.

The chain employs TRBV27 and TRBJ1-4; no firm D call. The CDR3 extends over 13 amino acids. Deletions cut 3 bases from V and 8 bases from J, with 10 bases between. Germline V gives CDR1 MNHEY, CDR2 SMNVEV (reference sequence). The CDR3: CASSFSGGEKLFF. Here the CDR3 DNA reads TGTGCCAGCAGTTTCTCGGGAGGGGAAAAACTGTTTTTT.

The gene calls are TRBV4-2 and TRBJ1-2, with D perhaps matching TRBD1 (6 bases). The V and J ends lost 1 base and 2 bases respectively, with 11 bases between them. Germline CDR1 and CDR2: LGHNA and YNFKEQ. The CDR3 consists of 15 residues. The CDR3 loop is CASSQGQARNYGYTF. CDR3 nucleotide sequence: TGTGCCAGCAGCCAAGGACAGGCAAGAAACTATGGCTACACCTTC.

V is TRBV4-2 and J is TRBJ2-7; no firm D call. The V end was cut by 1 base, the J end by 4 bases, with 8 bases between. The germline V gene encodes CDR1 LGHNA and CDR2 YNFKEQ. This CDR3 is built from 13 residues. The CDR3 nucleotides read TGTGCCAGCAGCCAAGCACCCCGGTACGAGCAGTACTTC. Translated, it gives CASSQAPRYEQYF.

This sequence joins TRBV28 and TRBJ2-7; 8 nucleotides match TRBD2. Trimming took 6 bases from V and 3 from J; bases not matched to a gene: 10. The CDR3 contains 15 residues. CDR1 MDHEN and CDR2 SYDVKM come from the germline V gene. The CDR3 region is CASSPGGRVFYEQYF. The CDR3 DNA sequence: TGTGCCAGCAGCCCGGGGGGGCGCGTCTTCTACGAGCAGTACTTC.

This clone has just a few counts. The junction departs from germline at one end; a sequencing error may be responsible. This rearrangement joins TRBV7-9 to TRBJ1-6; the match to TRBD1 covers 7 bases. Germline values: CDR1 SEHNR, CDR2 FQNEAQ (reference sequence). CDR3 length: 14 amino acids. The CDR3 protein is CSSSLKGGNSPLHF. The CDR3, as DNA: TGTTCCAGCAGCTTAAAAGGGGGCAATTCACCCCTCCACTTT.

CDR3 sequence: CASSRRGDYGYTF. CDR3 nucleotide sequence: TGTGCCAGCAGTCGGCGCGGGGACTATGGCTACACCTTC. The chain combines TRBV6-5 with TRBJ1-2; D gene ambiguous. The V end lost 5 bases, the J end lost 3 bases, and 10 bases lay between the germline ends. The CDR3 spans 13 residues. Germline assignment: CDR1 MNHEY and CDR2 SVGAGI.

The rearrangement links TRBV29-1 to TRBJ1-1, with D tentatively TRBD1 (5 bases). The CDR3 has 13 residues. The germline V and J ends were trimmed by 1 base and 0 bases, with 6 bases remaining between them. Germline V gene data show CDR1 as SQVTM and CDR2 as ANQGSEA. CDR3: CSVEGQLNTEAFF. In nucleotides, the CDR3 is TGCAGCGTTGAAGGACAGCTGAACACTGAAGCTTTCTTT.

This clone was counted a single time. The CDR3 here is CASRRGQINTEAFF. The CDR3 bases are TGTGCCAGCAGGAGGGGGCAGATCAACACTGAAGCTTTCTTT. V usage is TRBV5-6 and J usage is TRBJ1-1; TRBD1 matches 7 bases. This CDR3 has 14 amino acids. With V trimmed by 5 bases and J by 2 bases, 6 bases remained unmatched. Germline V gene data show CDR1 as SGHDT and CDR2 as YYEEEE.

The chain combines TRBV6-1 with TRBJ2-7; TRBD2 agrees at 7 bases. Germline values: CDR1 MNHNS, CDR2 SASEGT. There are 14 residues in the CDR3. V lost 1 base and J lost 6; bases outside the gene matches: 6. In nucleotides, the CDR3 is TGTGCCAGCAGTGAAGGAGCGGGGTTTGGCGAGCAGTACTTC. Amino acid sequence: CASSEGAGFGEQYF.

The J gene is TRBJ2-7, the V gene TRBV15; TRBD2 is a possible D gene (5 bases). The germline gives CDR1 LNHNV, CDR2 YYDKDF (reference sequence). Trimming pared 1 base from V and 5 bases from J, leaving 15 bases between. This CDR3 contains 15 residues. CDR3 nucleotide sequence: TGTGCCACCAGCAGAGTAGGGTCCGTTAGCGACGAGCAGTACTTC. It yields the protein CATSRVGSVSDEQYF. Full variable domain (outside the CDR3, taken from reference TRBV15 and TRBJ2-7): DAMVIQNPRYQVTQFGKPVTLSCSQTLNHNVMYWYQQKSSQAPKLLFHYYDKDFNNEADTPDNFQSRRPNTSFCFLDIRSPGLGDTAMYLCATSRVGSVSDEQYFGPGTRLTVT.

The genes are TRBV18 and TRBJ1-1; 8 bases match TRBD1. With 3 bases clipped from V and 5 bases from J, the junction kept 2 bases outside the gene matches. This CDR3 has 13 residues. In germline, CDR1 is KGHSH, CDR2 LQKENI. The CDR3 DNA reads TGTGCCAGCTCACCGACAGGGGAGACTGAAGCTTTCTTT. Amino acids: CASSPTGETEAFF. Complete variable domain (other parts from reference TRBV18 and TRBJ1-1): NAGVMQNPRHLVRRRGQEARLRCSPMKGHSHVYWYRQLPEEGLKFMVYLQKENIIDESGMPKERFSAEFPKEGPSILRIQQVVRGDSAAYFCASSPTGETEAFFGQGTRLTVV.

V and J are TRBV19 and TRBJ1-1, with D perhaps matching TRBD1 (6 bases). Germline V gene lookup returns CDR1 LNHDA and CDR2 SQIVND (reference sequence). The V end was cut by 6 bases, the J end by 5 bases, with 16 bases between. The CDR3 length is 14 residues. The DNA for the CDR3 is TGTGCCAGTAGCTCACAGGGTTGGGGAACTGAAGCTTTCTTT. Translating gives CASSSQGWGTEAFF.

The chain joins TRBV27 to TRBJ1-5, with no clear D. CDR3 length equals 17 residues. CDR1 is MNHEY and CDR2 is SMNVEV in the germline V gene (reference sequence). The V and J ends lost 4 bases and 4 bases respectively, with 20 bases between them. CDR3 coding DNA: TGTGCCAGCAGTTCTCTAGAGGAGTTCATAGGTAATCAGCCCCAGCATTTT. It translates to CASSSLEEFIGNQPQHF.